This TCR beta chain was retrieved from a study of tumor-infiltrating lymphocytes in primary liver carcinoma. Turning to the study itself: There were roughly 3.5 to 8 million productive TCRbeta reads per sample, a yield similar across tissue types. Study-wide points: Between tumor regions, pairs overlapped more than tumor-adjacent and tumor-blood pairs did.

Germline DNA was also extracted, with blood RNA taken from unsorted whole blood. This CDR3 has 17 amino acids. V dropped 6 bases and J dropped 2 bases, with 22 bases sitting between them. As for this clonotype: Its antigen is currently unknown.

Making TCR beta cDNA involved approximately 530 ng total RNA and a constant-region primer. Libraries covering TCR beta were generated through three nested multiplex PCR rounds (using a slightly modified ARM-PCR). TRBV1-TRBV30 forward primers paired with a C-beta reverse primer drove the first two PCR rounds, about 9 cycles each. TCRdb re-analysed the multiplex PCR reads in MiXCR, keeping a single row per CDR3 protein. The sample carries just over 300,000 distinct CDR3 sequences, 50% to 75% recorded once. The sequenced material came from peripheral blood. This clonotype was obtained from a woman between 25 and 40 years old with primary liver carcinoma and hepatitis B virus infection. The gene calls are TRBV12-3 or TRBV12-4 and TRBJ2-5, with D hard to call. The CDR3 nucleotides read TGTGCCAGCAGAGGAGTTCGGAAAAAGGGAATACAAGAGACCCAGTACTTC. As protein: CASRGVRKKGIQETQYF.